This TCR beta chain emerged from a study of cytomegalovirus exposure and HLA in healthy donors. This CDR3 is built from 16 residues. The V end was cut by 0 bases, the J end by 5 bases, with 14 bases between. Germline assignment: CDR1 SNHLY and CDR2 FYNNEI. A remark on this clone: Its target is unknown.

Primers: 60 Vbeta forward and 13 Jbeta reverse. The method was immunoSEQ multiplex PCR; TCRdb's version includes in-frame clones alone and lacks a portion of them. The profile shows about 97,000 clones, around 80% of them singletons. Notes on the study in general: Previously analyzed data showed that most TCR beta V segments were productive at a frequency of about 87% or about 30%. No immune exposure information besides CMV serostatus was available. Investigators reported over 150 TCR beta chains as tied to cytomegalovirus.

This chain joins TRBV2 and TRBJ1-5; perhaps TRBD1 as D (5 bases). This clonotype originated in a male donor in good health and CMV-seropositive. Source material: PBMCs. This CDR3 reads CASSEALQVRDQPQHF. DNA of the CDR3: TGTGCCAGCAGTGAAGCGCTGCAGGTCAGGGATCAGCCCCAGCATTTT.